This entry lists 2 T cell receptor beta chains sequenced from one sample in a study of post-analysis software for immune sequencing data. Study-wide findings and caveats: Among roughly 5 TRBV segments more frequent in patients than controls were TRBV5-6, TRBV5-1 and TRBV20-1.

Their target antigens are unknown. Prepared libraries of TCR beta cDNA carried unique molecular identifiers. MiXCR was run by TCRdb on the PCR reads, yielding one entry per CDR3 protein. This sample has hundreds of thousands of distinct CDR3 sequences, with just under 30% found just once. Sequencing was carried out using blood. Receptors were obtained from a girl aged 10 to 17 with multiple sclerosis.

In the case of this clonotype: The junction departs from germline at one end; a sequencing error may be responsible. The V and J genes are TRBV14 and TRBJ1-4; tentative D call: TRBD1 (5 bases). CDR3 length: 15 amino acids. CDR1 and CDR2 (germline): SGHDN, FVKESK. DNA for the CDR3: TGTGCCAGCAGCCCCCTGACAGACACTAATGAAAAACGGTTTTTT. This codes for CASSPLTDTNEKRFF.

Details on this clonotype: An end of the junction does not agree with germline; a read error may underlie this. The CDR3 DNA is TGTGCCGGCAGCAACGGACAGGGGAGCGCTGAAGCTTTCTTT. It yields the protein CAGSNGQGSAEAFF. The chain uses TRBV7-8 and TRBJ1-1; 9 positions match TRBD1. The CDR3 is made up of 14 amino acids. Per the germline V gene, CDR1 is SGHVS and CDR2 is FQNEAQ.